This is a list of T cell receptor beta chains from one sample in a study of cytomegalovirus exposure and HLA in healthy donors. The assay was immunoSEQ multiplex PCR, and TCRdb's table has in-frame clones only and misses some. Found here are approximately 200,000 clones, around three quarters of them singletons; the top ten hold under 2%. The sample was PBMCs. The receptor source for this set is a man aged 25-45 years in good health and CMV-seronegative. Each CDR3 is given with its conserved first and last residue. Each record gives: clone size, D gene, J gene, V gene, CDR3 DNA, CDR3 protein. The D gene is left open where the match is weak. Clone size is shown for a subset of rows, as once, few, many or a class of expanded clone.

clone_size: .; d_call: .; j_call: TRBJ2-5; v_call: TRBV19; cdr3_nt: TGTGCCAGTAGCCCCTTAGCATCGGGTGCGACCCAGTACTTC; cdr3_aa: CASSPLASGATQYF
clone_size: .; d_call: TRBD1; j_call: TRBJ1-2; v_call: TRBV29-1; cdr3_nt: TGCAGCGCTACGGCAGGGGGCGACTCCTATGGCTACACCTTC; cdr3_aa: CSATAGGDSYGYTF
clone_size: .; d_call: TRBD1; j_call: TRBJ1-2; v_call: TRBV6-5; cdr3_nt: TGTGCCAGCAGTTGGACAGGAGGATATGGCTACACCTTC; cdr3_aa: CASSWTGGYGYTF
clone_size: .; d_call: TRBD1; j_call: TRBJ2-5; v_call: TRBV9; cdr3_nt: TGTGCCAGCAGCCGACAGGGGCAAGAGACCCAGTACTTC; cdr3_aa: CASSRQGQETQYF
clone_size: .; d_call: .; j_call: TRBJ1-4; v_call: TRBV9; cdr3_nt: TGTGCCAGCAGCCCCCCCTCTAATGAAAAACTGTTTTTT; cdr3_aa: CASSPPSNEKLFF
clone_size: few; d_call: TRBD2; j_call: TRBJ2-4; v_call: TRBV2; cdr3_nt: TGTGCCAGCAGTCCGGGACTAGCGGGAGACATCCACATTCAGTACTTC; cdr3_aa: CASSPGLAGDIHIQYF
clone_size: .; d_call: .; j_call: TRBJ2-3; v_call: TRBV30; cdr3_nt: TGTGCCTGGAGTGTACTGTCATCTAGCACAGATACGCAGTATTTT; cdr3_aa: CAWSVLSSSTDTQYF
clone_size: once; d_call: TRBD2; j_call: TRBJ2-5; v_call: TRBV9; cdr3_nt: TGTGCCAGCAGCGCTCGGACTAGCCAAGAGACCCAGTACTTC; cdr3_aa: CASSARTSQETQYF
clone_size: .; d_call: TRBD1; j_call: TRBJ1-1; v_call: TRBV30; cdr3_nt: TGTGCCTGGAGTGTAGCAGGGGGAACTGAAGCTTTCTTT; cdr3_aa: CAWSVAGGTEAFF
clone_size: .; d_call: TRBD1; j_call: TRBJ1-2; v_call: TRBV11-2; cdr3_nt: TGTGCCAGCAGCCCCCGGACAGGGGGAGACTATGGCTACACCTTC; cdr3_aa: CASSPRTGGDYGYTF